Given below is one TCR beta chain in context. Its matching antigen is unknown. Trimming removed 6 bases from V and 4 bases from J, with 12 bases in between. In germline, CDR1 is DFQATT, CDR2 SNEGSKA (reference sequence). The CDR3 runs 12 residues. The data are from a study of T cell repertoires in cytomegalovirus infection. Study-level background: Public TCR beta signatures provided an indication of both CMV infection and a matching HLA type.

Findings of the study overall: HLA-C-restricted CMV-specific TCR beta clonotypes were dominant in the ex vivo response.

TCRdb re-analysed the reads in MiXCR, keeping a single row per CDR3 protein. The sample contains approximately 910,000 distinct CDR3 sequences, around a third of which appear only once. The rearrangement joins TRBV20-1 to TRBJ1-2; D is possibly TRBD1 (6 bases). The clonotype was recovered from a human donor in good health (CMV status not recorded). Some clones in this sample may be carry-over from other donors' samples. Sample: cultured CD8+ T cells from PBMCs, taken from culture after CMV antigen stimulation. The CDR3 loop reads CSAATGSYGYTF. The CDR3, as DNA: TGCAGTGCCGCTACAGGGTCCTATGGCTACACCTTC.